Below are 2 T cell receptor beta chains sequenced from a single sample in a study of T-cell reconstitution after alpha-beta-depleted transplantation in children. TCRbeta library construction was performed incorporating unique molecular identifiers. TCRdb fed the PCR reads into MiXCR, producing one record per CDR3 protein. In the table there are around 600,000 distinct CDR3 sequences, roughly a tenth of which are singletons. The sample in question was PBMCs from the stem cell graft donor, obtained from the stem cell graft. The source is a human donor who donated a stem cell graft to a child with acute myeloid leukemia.

This clonotype occurred many times. The CDR3, as DNA: TGTGCCAGCACTGCAGGAGCCAAGAATACCGAGCAGTACTTC. Translation: CASTAGAKNTEQYF. The chain combines TRBV12-3 or TRBV12-4 with TRBJ2-7; no reliable D call. The CDR3 contains 14 residues. Trimming took 7 bases from V and 6 from J, leaving 19 bases between them.

The chain has TRBV9 and TRBJ2-7; unclear D gene. Germline V gene lookup returns CDR1 SGDLS and CDR2 YYNGEE. The CDR3 loop spans 12 amino acids. V was trimmed by 3 bases and J by 1 base, leaving 5 bases between them. CDR3 nucleotide sequence: TGTGCCAGCAGCGGGGAATCCTACGAGCAGTACTTC. Residues: CASSGESYEQYF.